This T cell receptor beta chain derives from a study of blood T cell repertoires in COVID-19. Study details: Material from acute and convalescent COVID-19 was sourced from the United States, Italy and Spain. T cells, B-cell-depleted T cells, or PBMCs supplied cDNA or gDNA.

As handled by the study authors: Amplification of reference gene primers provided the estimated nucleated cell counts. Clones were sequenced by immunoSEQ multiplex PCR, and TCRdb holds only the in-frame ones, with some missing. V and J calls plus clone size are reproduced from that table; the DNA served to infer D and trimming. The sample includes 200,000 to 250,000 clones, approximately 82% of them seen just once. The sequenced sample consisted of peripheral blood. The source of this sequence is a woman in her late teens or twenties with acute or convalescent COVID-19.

The CDR3 bases are TGCGCCAGCAGCCAAGACGGGAGGGCTTCTGGCTACACCTTC. Translating gives CASSQDGRASGYTF. The chain uses TRBV4-3 and TRBJ1-2; D unresolved. Per germline, CDR1 LGHNA and CDR2 YSLEER. The ends were cut back, 0 bases at V and 7 bases at J, with 12 bases in the middle. The CDR3 is 14 amino acids.